The 20 T cell receptor beta chains listed next were all sequenced from one sample in a study of OX40 agonist ivuxolimab in advanced cancers. The repertoire was sequenced with immunoSEQ multiplex PCR; TCRdb's copy has only in-frame clones and lacks some. The sample comprises 100,000 or so clones, 90% of which are singletons, and under 0.4% rests with the top ten. The specimen comprised CD4+ or CD8+ T cells sorted from blood, sampled in a trial of the OX40 agonist ivuxolimab. These receptors all stem from an adult with an advanced solid tumor such as melanoma, head and neck, liver or kidney cancer.

The chain employs TRBV28 and TRBJ2-4; D is ambiguous. The length of the CDR3 is 11 residues. V lost 10 bases to trimming and J lost 1 base, with 5 bases between them. Germline V gene data show CDR1 as MDHEN and CDR2 as SYDVKM. CDR3 sequence (DNA): TGTGCCACCTCCGCCAAAAACATTCAGTACTTC. It yields the protein CATSAKNIQYF.

This sequence joins TRBV18 and TRBJ2-1, with D hard to call. This CDR3 comprises 16 residues. Germline loops: CDR1 KGHSH, CDR2 LQKENI. The ends were cut back, 1 base at V and 0 bases at J, with 10 bases in the middle. CDR3 nucleotides: TGTGCCAGCTCACCACTCAGTTACAGCTCCTACAATGAGCAGTTCTTC. Translating gives CASSPLSYSSYNEQFF.

The chain employs TRBV10-2 and TRBJ2-5; 8 nucleotides match TRBD1. Germline trimming cut 3 bases from V and 2 bases from J; bases unmatched to any gene: 11. The CDR3 covers 17 residues. Per the germline V gene, CDR1 is WSHSY and CDR2 is SAAADI. This chain's CDR3 is CASSEAILTGEQETQYF. CDR3 bases: TGCGCCAGCAGTGAAGCGATACTGACAGGGGAGCAAGAGACCCAGTACTTC.

This chain joins TRBV28 and TRBJ1-5; D perhaps matches TRBD1 (6 bases). The CDR3 has 17 residues. Germline V gene data show CDR1 as MDHEN and CDR2 as SYDVKM. Trimming took 5 bases from V and 0 from J, leaving 17 bases between them. For the CDR3, the DNA is TGTGCCAGCAGTGCACCCGGTGGCAGGGGTAGCAATCAGCCCCAGCATTTT. This translates into CASSAPGGRGSNQPQHF. Full variable domain (missing parts from reference TRBV28 and TRBJ1-5): DVKVTQSSRYLVKRTGEKVFLECVQDMDHENMFWYRQDPGLGLRLIYFSYDVKMKEKGDIPEGYSVSREKKERFSLILESASTNQTSMYLCASSAPGGRGSNQPQHFGDGTRLSIL.

In nucleotides, the CDR3 is TGTGCCAGCATGTCGGGGGGGCTCTACAATGAGCAGTTCTTC. This translates into CASMSGGLYNEQFF. V and J are TRBV28 and TRBJ2-1, with TRBD2 matching 8 bases. In germline, CDR1 is MDHEN, CDR2 SYDVKM. The CDR3 has 14 residues. Trimming removed 7 bases from V and 3 bases from J; junction bases left unmatched: 5.

The chain couples TRBV28 to TRBJ2-1; D might be TRBD2 (7 bases). The CDR3 extends over 15 amino acids. Deletions cut 3 bases from V and 2 bases from J, with 11 bases between. The germline V gene encodes CDR1 MDHEN and CDR2 SYDVKM. DNA for the CDR3: TGTGCCAGCAGTTTTGGGGGGGGCCCCTACAATGAGCAGTTCTTC. It yields the protein CASSFGGGPYNEQFF.

The chain recombines TRBV5-1 with TRBJ2-3, with TRBD1 matching 7 bases. Trimming took 4 bases from V and 1 from J; bases not matched to a gene: 3. CDR3 length equals 14 residues. Looked up from germline, CDR1 is SGHRS and CDR2 is YFSETQ. The CDR3 here is CASSDRAGTDTQYF. The CDR3 DNA reads TGCGCCAGCAGCGACAGGGCGGGCACAGATACGCAGTATTTT.

The J gene is TRBJ2-2, the V gene TRBV27; possibly TRBD1 for D (8 bases). This CDR3 has 19 amino acids. Germline V gene sequence: CDR1 MNHEY, CDR2 SMNVEV (reference sequence). The V gene lost 5 bases and the J gene lost 1 base, with 23 bases spanning the gap. The CDR3 bases are TGTGCCAGCAGTCCCCGATGGCGAGCGGGGACAGGGAACACCGGGGAGCTGTTTTTT. It encodes CASSPRWRAGTGNTGELFF.

The CDR3: CASSLATGLAGTDTQYF. In DNA form, the CDR3 reads TGTGCCAGCAGCTTAGCCACCGGACTAGCGGGGACAGATACGCAGTATTTT. The chain joins TRBV7-2 to TRBJ2-3, with TRBD2 matching over 12 bases. Germline V gene data show CDR1 as SGHTA and CDR2 as FQGNSA. V was clipped by 0 bases and J by 3 bases; unmatched bases: 4. This CDR3 contains 17 residues. Drawing the rest from reference TRBV7-2 and TRBJ2-3, the complete variable domain is GAGVSQSPSNKVTEKGKDVELRCDPISGHTALYWYRQSLGQGLEFLIYFQGNSAPDKSGLPSDRFSAERTGGSVSTLTIQRTQQEDSAVYLCASSLATGLAGTDTQYFGPGTRLTVL.

The CDR3 DNA reads TGTGCCAGCAGCTTAGTCCCTGGCTCCTACAATGAGCAGTTCTTC. Its translation is CASSLVPGSYNEQFF. The chain employs TRBV11-2 and TRBJ2-1; D remains unclear. Germline assignment: CDR1 SGHAT and CDR2 FQNNGV. The CDR3 covers 15 residues. V was shortened by 1 base and J by 0 bases, with 7 bases between the two germline ends.

The chain links TRBV15 to TRBJ2-1; 8 bases are shared with TRBD2. The V gene's germline CDR1 is LNHNV and CDR2 YYDKDF (reference sequence). This CDR3 region has 18 residues. The V and J ends lost 5 bases and 7 bases, in that order; junction bases with no gene match: 19. This CDR3 reads CATSSRGISGSYRNEQFF. The DNA of the CDR3 is TGTGCCACCAGCTCCCGAGGGATCAGCGGGAGTTATAGAAATGAGCAGTTCTTC.

DNA of the CDR3: TGCAGCGTTGGCCCTCGGACAGGCGGCGAGCAGTACTTC. Amino acid sequence: CSVGPRTGGEQYF. The gene calls are TRBV29-1 and TRBJ2-7; TRBD1 matches 7 bases. The V gene's germline CDR1 is SQVTM and CDR2 ANQGSEA. The CDR3 is 13 residues long. Germline trimming cut 4 bases from V and 6 bases from J; bases unmatched to any gene: 9.

The chain combines TRBV28 with TRBJ2-7, with TRBD2 matching 10 bases. The germline gives CDR1 MDHEN, CDR2 SYDVKM. V shed 6 bases and J 6 bases; nucleotides not matched to a gene: 2. The CDR3 consists of 12 residues. The CDR3 loop reads CASRIAGGEQYF. In nucleotides, the CDR3 is TGTGCCAGCAGGATAGCGGGAGGCGAGCAGTACTTC.

V and J are TRBV18 and TRBJ2-7; the match to TRBD1 covers 7 bases. After removal of 3 bases from V and 1 base from J, the junction contained 3 bases not matched to a gene. This CDR3 is 14 amino acids long. Germline lookup yields CDR1 KGHSH and CDR2 LQKENI. The CDR3 loop reads CASSPSTGSYEQYF. The CDR3 DNA is TGTGCCAGCTCACCCTCGACAGGGTCCTACGAGCAGTACTTC.

This sequence joins TRBV10-2 and TRBJ2-5, with D maybe TRBD2 (5 bases). Trimming left V 6 bases short and J 2 bases short, with 13 bases between. The germline V gene encodes CDR1 WSHSY and CDR2 SAAADI. This CDR3 has 14 residues. CDR3 region: CASRDLSGQETQYF. DNA for the CDR3: TGCGCCAGCAGGGACCTGAGCGGACAAGAGACCCAGTACTTC.

The rearrangement uses TRBV9 and TRBJ2-3, with 12 bases identical to TRBD2. The germline gives CDR1 SGDLS, CDR2 YYNGEE. The CDR3 has 18 amino acids. Germline trimming cut 0 bases from V and 4 bases from J; bases unmatched to any gene: 9. In nucleotides, the CDR3 is TGTGCCAGCAGCGTAGGAGGGAGACTAGCGGGAGCGGCAGATACGCAGTATTTT. Translation: CASSVGGRLAGAADTQYF.

V usage is TRBV28 and J usage is TRBJ1-2; D not certain. Trimming removed 6 bases from V and 5 bases from J, with 34 bases in between. Germline CDR1 reads MDHEN; CDR2 reads SYDVKM. The CDR3 spans 20 residues. The CDR3 bases are TGTGCCAGCAGCCACCCATCAGGCCCCGGACGGCACTCAGAGGGATATGGCTACACCTTC. The encoded protein is CASSHPSGPGRHSEGYGYTF.

The J gene is TRBJ2-7, the V gene TRBV7-2, with 16 bases that match TRBD2. CDR1 SGHTA and CDR2 FQGNSA come from the germline V gene. The CDR3 sequence is 15 residues long. V dropped 5 bases and J dropped 7; count of bases not matched to a gene: 5. The CDR3 DNA follows: TGTGCCAGCAGCATAGGGACTAGCGGGAGGGGGGAGCAGTACTTC. Its protein product is CASSIGTSGRGEQYF.

The V call is TRBV5-4, the J call TRBJ2-3; D unresolved. The CDR3 has 14 residues. V lost 0 bases, J lost 4 bases, and 9 bases lay in between. Per the germline V gene, CDR1 is SGHNT and CDR2 is YYREEE (reference sequence). The CDR3 region is CASSLAGGSDTQYF. The CDR3 DNA reads TGTGCCAGCAGCTTGGCCGGTGGGTCAGATACGCAGTATTTT.

The sample holds one count of this clone. The rearrangement links TRBV28 to TRBJ2-1; D might be TRBD2 (6 bases). Germline CDR1 reads MDHEN; CDR2 reads SYDVKM. The ends were cut back, 7 bases at V and 0 bases at J, with 19 bases in the middle. This CDR3 has 17 residues. The chain's CDR3 is CASKSVAGLGSYNEQFF. CDR3 nucleotides: TGTGCCAGCAAGTCGGTGGCGGGACTGGGCTCCTACAATGAGCAGTTCTTC. Complete variable domain (other parts from reference TRBV28 and TRBJ2-1): DVKVTQSSRYLVKRTGEKVFLECVQDMDHENMFWYRQDPGLGLRLIYFSYDVKMKEKGDIPEGYSVSREKKERFSLILESASTNQTSMYLCASKSVAGLGSYNEQFFGPGTRLTVL.